One sample yielded the 28 T cell receptor beta chains listed below, sequenced in a study of shared clonotypes between healthy human individuals. The data were produced by immunoSEQ multiplex PCR, yet TCRdb's version contains in-frame clones alone and is incomplete. In the table there are a few million clones, roughly 92% of which are singletons. The specimen sequenced was naive CD4+ T cells from PBMCs. Noted subset: CD45RA+ positively selected. These receptors were obtained from a man between 18 and 29 years old in good health. Some clones in this sample may be carry-over from other donors' samples.

V is TRBV18 and J is TRBJ1-5; D gene ambiguous. The CDR3 contains 16 residues. Trimming pared 8 bases from V and 2 bases from J, leaving 19 bases between. Germline V CDR1 and CDR2: KGHSH, LQKENI. For the CDR3, the DNA is TGTGCCAGCACTTCCTTGGGTAGGAGCGGCAATCAGCCCCAGCATTTT. The encoded protein is CASTSLGRSGNQPQHF.

The chain has TRBV7-3 and TRBJ2-5, with TRBD2 matching 9 bases. CDR3 length: 15 amino acids. Losses at the gene ends were 5 bases for V and 5 bases for J; bases not matched to a gene: 9. Germline CDR1 SGHTA, CDR2 FQGTGA. CDR3 amino acids: CASSPRLAGMETQYF. In DNA form, the CDR3 reads TGTGCCAGCAGCCCCAGGCTAGCGGGAATGGAGACCCAGTACTTC.

J is TRBJ2-7 and V is TRBV28, with D possibly matching TRBD1 (7 bases). The germline V gene has CDR1 MDHEN and CDR2 SYDVKM. V was pared by 4 bases and J by 6 bases, with 13 bases between. This CDR3 region has 13 residues. The CDR3 sequence: CASSSGGPFEQYF. DNA for the CDR3: TGTGCCAGCAGTTCAGGGGGGCCCTTCGAGCAGTACTTC. The whole variable domain, remainder taken from reference TRBV28 and TRBJ2-7, is DVKVTQSSRYLVKRTGEKVFLECVQDMDHENMFWYRQDPGLGLRLIYFSYDVKMKEKGDIPEGYSVSREKKERFSLILESASTNQTSMYLCASSSGGPFEQYFGPGTRLTVT.

This clone appeared a single time. The gene calls are TRBV2 and TRBJ1-4; 11 bases line up with TRBD1. V shed 7 bases and J 3 bases; nucleotides not matched to a gene: 4. Germline-derived CDR1 and CDR2 are SNHLY and FYNNEI. This CDR3 has 15 amino acids. The CDR3 reads CASIGTGGANEKLFF. The CDR3 region has the DNA TGTGCCAGCATTGGGACAGGGGGAGCTAATGAAAAACTGTTTTTT.

This clone has a handful of counts. The chain is built from TRBV7-3 and TRBJ1-1, with 8 bases lining up with TRBD1. CDR3 length: 15 amino acids. With 5 bases clipped from V and 0 bases from J, the junction kept 5 bases outside the gene matches. The germline gives CDR1 SGHTA, CDR2 FQGTGA. CDR3 sequence reads: CASSPPGQVNTEAFF. CDR3 DNA sequence: TGTGCCAGCAGCCCCCCGGGACAGGTGAACACTGAAGCTTTCTTT. The entire variable domain, with the rest obtained from reference TRBV7-3 and TRBJ1-1, is as follows: GAGVSQTPSNKVTEKGKYVELRCDPISGHTALYWYRQSLGQGPEFLIYFQGTGAADDSGLPNDRFFAVRPEGSVSTLKIQRTERGDSAVYLCASSPPGQVNTEAFFGQGTRLTVV.

The rearrangement joins TRBV7-9 to TRBJ1-3; no firm D call. Germline lookup yields CDR1 SEHNR and CDR2 FQNEAQ (reference sequence). CDR3 size: 12 residues. V lost 7 bases, J lost 4 bases, and 8 bases lay in between. The CDR3 sequence is CASTSNGNTIYF. The CDR3 DNA sequence: TGTGCCAGCACCTCAAACGGAAACACCATATATTTT. Filled out from reference TRBV7-9 and TRBJ1-3, the complete variable domain reads DTGVSQNPRHKITKRGQNVTFRCDPISEHNRLYWYRQTLGQGPEFLTYFQNEAQLEKSRLLSDRFSAERPKGSFSTLEIQRTEQGDSAMYLCASTSNGNTIYFGEGSWLTVV.

This chain links TRBV4-2 with TRBJ1-1; no firm D call. The CDR3 extends over 16 amino acids. The germline V gene has CDR1 LGHNA and CDR2 YNFKEQ. V shed 0 bases and J shed 0 bases, with 11 bases lying between them. The CDR3 spells CASSQDKGRMNTEAFF. For the CDR3, the DNA is TGTGCCAGCAGCCAAGATAAAGGCAGGATGAACACTGAAGCTTTCTTT.

The chain recombines TRBV5-1 with TRBJ2-3; D is undetermined. Germline lookup yields CDR1 SGHRS and CDR2 YFSETQ. V lost 0 bases and J 0 bases, leaving 11 bases between the germline ends. The CDR3 loop spans 16 amino acids. The CDR3 sequence: CASSLGRPTSTDTQYF. The CDR3 nucleotides are TGCGCCAGCAGCTTGGGGAGACCTACTAGCACAGATACGCAGTATTTT.

This clone was recorded only once. This chain connects TRBV5-4 to TRBJ2-1; the D gene could be TRBD1 or TRBD2 (5 bases each). Germline V lookup: CDR1 SGHNT, CDR2 YYREEE (reference sequence). The CDR3 contains 16 residues. V lost 4 bases and J lost 2, with 16 bases in between. The CDR3 bases are TGTGCCAGCAGCGAACCGGGACGGAGCCCCTACAATGAGCAGTTCTTC. Its protein is CASSEPGRSPYNEQFF.

This chain joins TRBV19 and TRBJ1-3, with D hard to call. Looked up from germline, CDR1 is LNHDA and CDR2 is SQIVND (reference sequence). The V gene lost 3 bases and the J gene lost 0 bases, with 15 bases spanning the gap. CDR3 size: 17 residues. The CDR3 region has the DNA TGTGCCAGTAGTATCAATCCCCGGCCAGACTCTGGAAACACCATATATTTT. This gives the protein CASSINPRPDSGNTIYF.

In its sample, this clone was seen once. Here the CDR3 reads CAWSAGDRHYQPQHF. CDR3 nucleotide sequence: TGTGCCTGGAGTGCAGGGGACAGACACTATCAGCCCCAGCATTTT. The chain employs TRBV30 and TRBJ1-5, with 7 bases that match TRBD1. This CDR3 is 15 amino acids long. V shed 1 base, J shed 5 bases, and the junction held 8 bases outside the gene matches. Germline assignment: CDR1 GTSNPN and CDR2 SVGIG (reference sequence).

The chain links TRBV7-6 to TRBJ2-3, with a possible D match to TRBD2 (6 bases). V was shortened by 0 bases and J by 3 bases, with 10 bases between the two germline ends. The CDR3 has 15 residues. Germline CDR1 and CDR2: SGHVS and FNYEAQ. CDR3 in amino acids: CASSLALGGTDTQYF. CDR3 bases: TGTGCCAGCAGCTTAGCCCTCGGGGGTACAGATACGCAGTATTTT.

The V call is TRBV30, the J call TRBJ1-4, with a tentative D call TRBD1 (5 bases). From germline, CDR1 is GTSNPN and CDR2 SVGIG (reference sequence). This CDR3 spans 13 amino acids. The V and J ends lost 3 bases and 3 bases respectively, with 8 bases between them. CDR3 sequence: CAWRQEPNEKLFF. The CDR3 DNA sequence: TGTGCCTGGAGACAGGAACCTAATGAAAAACTGTTTTTT.

The genes are TRBV5-4 and TRBJ2-2, with 7 bases lining up with TRBD2. Germline CDR1 SGHNT, CDR2 YYREEE (reference sequence). The J segment lost 6 bases and the V segment lost 5 bases, leaving 4 bases of the junction unmatched. The CDR3 runs 13 residues. The CDR3 loop reads CASRSGLAGELFF. In nucleotides, the CDR3 is TGTGCCAGCAGAAGCGGACTAGCCGGGGAGCTGTTTTTT.

CDR3 sequence reads: CASGLVLTNEQFF. In DNA, the CDR3 is TGTGCTAGTGGTTTGGTATTGACTAATGAGCAGTTCTTC. The genes are TRBV12-5 and TRBJ2-1; no firm D call. CDR3 length equals 13 residues. Trimming shortened V by 0 bases and J by 7 bases, and 7 bases separated the two germline ends. CDR1 is LGHNT, CDR2 FRNRAP, per germline.

V and J are TRBV9 and TRBJ1-4; 9 bases fit TRBD1. Germline-derived CDR1 and CDR2 are SGDLS and YYNGEE. This CDR3 is built from 18 residues. V lost 1 base and J lost 7; bases outside the gene matches: 14. The CDR3 region is CASSVTPQSRTGAEKLFF. The CDR3 DNA reads TGTGCCAGCAGCGTAACCCCGCAAAGCCGGACAGGGGCTGAAAAACTGTTTTTT.

The chain is built from TRBV9 and TRBJ2-3; 11 nucleotides match TRBD2. The CDR3 spans 20 residues. J was trimmed by 2 bases and V by 4 bases; bases with no gene match: 18. The V gene's germline CDR1 is SGDLS and CDR2 YYNGEE. This chain's CDR3 is CASSPGPDRRLAGYTDTQYF. The CDR3 DNA reads as TGTGCCAGCAGCCCCGGACCCGACCGACGACTAGCGGGATACACAGATACGCAGTATTTT.

The rearrangement joins TRBV9 to TRBJ2-7; TRBD2 matches 8 bases. Germline assignment: CDR1 SGDLS and CDR2 YYNGEE. This CDR3 is built from 16 residues. Unmatched junction bases numbered 9, after V lost 4 bases and J lost 0 bases. CDR3 residues: CASSPQIAGRSYEQYF. CDR3 sequence (DNA): TGTGCCAGCAGCCCCCAAATAGCGGGACGCTCCTACGAGCAGTACTTC.

The CDR3 region is CALWVLSGNTIYF. CDR3 nucleotides: TGTGCCCTTTGGGTCTTATCTGGAAACACCATATATTTT. V usage is TRBV28 and J usage is TRBJ1-3, with D hard to call. The V gene's germline CDR1 is MDHEN and CDR2 SYDVKM. The CDR3 length is 13 residues. Trimming pared 11 bases from V and 1 base from J, leaving 12 bases between.

This clone appeared a few times. The V gene is TRBV30, the J gene TRBJ1-1, with D perhaps TRBD1 (6 bases). V dropped 4 bases and J dropped 8 bases, with 17 bases sitting between them. The CDR3 sequence is 13 residues long. Germline-derived CDR1 and CDR2 are GTSNPN and SVGIG (reference sequence). The CDR3 sequence is CAWTKGRGQEAFF. CDR3 bases: TGTGCCTGGACTAAAGGGCGGGGACAAGAAGCTTTCTTT.

The chain carries TRBV9 and TRBJ2-1; 8 bases line up with TRBD2. Germline V gene sequence: CDR1 SGDLS, CDR2 YYNGEE. CDR3 size: 16 residues. With V trimmed by 4 bases and J by 3 bases, 9 bases remained unmatched. CDR3 amino acids: CASSPIERGNYNEQFF. CDR3 sequence (DNA): TGTGCCAGCAGCCCCATCGAGCGGGGGAACTACAATGAGCAGTTCTTC.

A remark on this clone: Distinct nucleotide sequences in the sample also encode this CDR3. The rearrangement uses TRBV7-2 and TRBJ2-7; no definite D call. This CDR3 region has 11 residues. CDR1 is SGHTA, CDR2 FQGNSA, per germline. The V and J ends lost 1 base and 7 bases respectively, with 5 bases between them. Here the CDR3 reads CASSLVGEQYF. CDR3 coding DNA: TGTGCCAGCAGCTTAGTAGGGGAGCAGTACTTC.

This sequence joins TRBV27 and TRBJ2-7; no definite D call. The germline V gene has CDR1 MNHEY and CDR2 SMNVEV (reference sequence). V lost 6 bases and J lost 12, with 15 bases in between. This CDR3 is 11 amino acids long. The CDR3 protein is CASRKRVPAYF. CDR3 nucleotide sequence: TGTGCCAGCAGAAAACGGGTACCCGCGTACTTC.

With regard to this clone: Other DNA variants within this sample encode the same CDR3. The chain links TRBV5-1 to TRBJ2-5; 10 nucleotides align to TRBD1. This CDR3 is 15 amino acids long. J lost 2 bases, V lost 0 bases, and 1 base had no gene match. The V gene's germline CDR1 is SGHRS and CDR2 YFSETQ. The CDR3 sequence is CASSLGDRGQETQYF. The CDR3 DNA reads TGCGCCAGCAGCTTGGGGGACAGGGGTCAAGAGACCCAGTACTTC.

This clone has only a few counts. V is TRBV25-1 and J is TRBJ1-5; D is ambiguous. V gave up 3 bases and J gave up 2 bases, with 17 bases separating them. The CDR3 spans 17 residues. Germline CDR1 is MGHDK and CDR2 is SYGVNS. The CDR3 DNA reads as TGTGCCAGCAGTGAGTCCCTGCCGTCGGGCGGCAATCAGCCCCAGCATTTT. Its translation: CASSESLPSGGNQPQHF.

This rearrangement joins TRBV9 to TRBJ2-1; no reliable D call. The V end lost 0 bases, the J end lost 2 bases, and 18 bases lay between the germline ends. This CDR3 has 18 amino acids. The V gene's germline CDR1 is SGDLS and CDR2 YYNGEE. CDR3 in amino acids: CASSVGIRVSQAYNEQFF. The CDR3 DNA reads TGTGCCAGCAGCGTAGGTATAAGGGTCTCGCAGGCCTACAATGAGCAGTTCTTC.

CDR3 loop: CASSLSNTQYF. CDR3 nucleotide sequence: TGCGCCAGCAGCTTATCAAATACGCAGTATTTT. This chain joins TRBV5-1 and TRBJ2-3; no firm D call. Germline lookup yields CDR1 SGHRS and CDR2 YFSETQ. The CDR3 is made up of 11 amino acids. With 2 bases removed from V and 7 bases from J, the gap between germline ends came to 5 bases.

This chain joins TRBV28 and TRBJ2-1; D perhaps matches TRBD2 (6 bases). The CDR3 runs 12 residues. Germline V gives CDR1 MDHEN, CDR2 SYDVKM. The V end lost 7 bases, the J end lost 6 bases, and 10 bases lay between the germline ends. The CDR3 sequence: CASIGTLNEQFF. CDR3 coding DNA: TGTGCCAGCATCGGGACTCTCAATGAGCAGTTCTTC.